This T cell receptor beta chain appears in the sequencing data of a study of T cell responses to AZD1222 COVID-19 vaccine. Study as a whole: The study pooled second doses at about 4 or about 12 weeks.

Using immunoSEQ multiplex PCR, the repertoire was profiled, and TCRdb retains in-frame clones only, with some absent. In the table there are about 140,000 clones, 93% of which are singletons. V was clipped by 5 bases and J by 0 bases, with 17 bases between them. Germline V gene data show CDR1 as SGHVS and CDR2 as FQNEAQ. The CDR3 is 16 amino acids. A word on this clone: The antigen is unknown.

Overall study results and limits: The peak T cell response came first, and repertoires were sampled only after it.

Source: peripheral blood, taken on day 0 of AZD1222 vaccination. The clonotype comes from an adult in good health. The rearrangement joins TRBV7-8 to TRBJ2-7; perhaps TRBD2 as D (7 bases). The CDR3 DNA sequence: TGTGCCAGCAGCGGCAGGGGTCCGGGAGGCTCCTACGAGCAGTACTTC. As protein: CASSGRGPGGSYEQYF.